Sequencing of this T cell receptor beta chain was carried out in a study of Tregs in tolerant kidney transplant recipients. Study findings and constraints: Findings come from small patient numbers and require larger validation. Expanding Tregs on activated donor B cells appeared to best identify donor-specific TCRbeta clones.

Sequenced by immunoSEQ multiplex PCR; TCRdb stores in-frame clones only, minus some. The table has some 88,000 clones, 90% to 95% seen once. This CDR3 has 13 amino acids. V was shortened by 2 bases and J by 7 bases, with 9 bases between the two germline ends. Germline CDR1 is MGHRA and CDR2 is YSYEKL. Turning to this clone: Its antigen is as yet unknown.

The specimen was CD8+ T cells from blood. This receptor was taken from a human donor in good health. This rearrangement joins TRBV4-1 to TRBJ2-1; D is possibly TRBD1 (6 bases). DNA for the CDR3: TGCGCCAGCAGCCAACCAGGGGTAAATGAGCAGTTCTTC. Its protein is CASSQPGVNEQFF.